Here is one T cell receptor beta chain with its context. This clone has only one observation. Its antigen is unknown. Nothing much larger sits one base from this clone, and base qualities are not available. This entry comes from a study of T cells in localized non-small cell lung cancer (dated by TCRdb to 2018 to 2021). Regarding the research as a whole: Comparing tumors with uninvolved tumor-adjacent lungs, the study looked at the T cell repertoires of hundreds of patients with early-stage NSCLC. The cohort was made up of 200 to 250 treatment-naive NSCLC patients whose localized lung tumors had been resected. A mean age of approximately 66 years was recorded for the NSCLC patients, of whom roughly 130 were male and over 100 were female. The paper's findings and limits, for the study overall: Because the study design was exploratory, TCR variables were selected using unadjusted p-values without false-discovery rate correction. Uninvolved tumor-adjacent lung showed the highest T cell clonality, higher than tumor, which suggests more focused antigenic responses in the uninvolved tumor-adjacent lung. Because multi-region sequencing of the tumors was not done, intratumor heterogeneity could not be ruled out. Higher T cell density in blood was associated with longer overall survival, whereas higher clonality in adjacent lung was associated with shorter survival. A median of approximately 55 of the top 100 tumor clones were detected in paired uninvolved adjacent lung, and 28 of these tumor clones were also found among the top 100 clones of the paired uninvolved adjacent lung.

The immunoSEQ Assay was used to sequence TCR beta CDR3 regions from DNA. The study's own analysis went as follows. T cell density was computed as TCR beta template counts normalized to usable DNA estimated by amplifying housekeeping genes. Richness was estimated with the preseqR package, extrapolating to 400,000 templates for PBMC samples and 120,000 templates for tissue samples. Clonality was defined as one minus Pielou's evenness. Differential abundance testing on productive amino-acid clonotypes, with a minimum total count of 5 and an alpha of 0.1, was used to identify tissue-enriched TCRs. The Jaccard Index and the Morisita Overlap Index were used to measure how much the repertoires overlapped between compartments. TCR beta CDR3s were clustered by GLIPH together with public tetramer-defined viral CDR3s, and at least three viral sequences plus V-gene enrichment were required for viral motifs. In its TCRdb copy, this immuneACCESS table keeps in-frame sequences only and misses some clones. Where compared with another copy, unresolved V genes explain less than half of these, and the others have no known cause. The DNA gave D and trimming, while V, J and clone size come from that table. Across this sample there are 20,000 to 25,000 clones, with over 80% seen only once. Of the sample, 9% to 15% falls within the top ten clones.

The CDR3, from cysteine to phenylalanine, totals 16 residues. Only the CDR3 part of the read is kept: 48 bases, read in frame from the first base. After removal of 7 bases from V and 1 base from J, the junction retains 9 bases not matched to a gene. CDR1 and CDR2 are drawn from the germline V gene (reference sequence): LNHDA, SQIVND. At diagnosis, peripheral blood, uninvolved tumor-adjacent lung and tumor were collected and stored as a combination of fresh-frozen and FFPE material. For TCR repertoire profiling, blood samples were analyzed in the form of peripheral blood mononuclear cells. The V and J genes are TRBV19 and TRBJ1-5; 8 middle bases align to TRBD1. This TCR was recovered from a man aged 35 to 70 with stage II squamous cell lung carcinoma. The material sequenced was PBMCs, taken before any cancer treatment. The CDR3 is CASTLGQGRSNQPQHF. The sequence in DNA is TGTGCCAGTACCCTAGGACAGGGTCGAAGCAATCAGCCCCAGCATTTT.